A single sample gave rise to the 5 T cell receptor beta chains below, sequenced in a study of patients and donors after allogeneic stem cell transplantation. TCRdb redid the calling of the RT-PCR reads with MiXCR, one entry per CDR3 protein. The data show roughly 960,000 distinct CDR3 sequences, about 20% seen once. The specimen was blood, either unsorted or a sorted T cell fraction (not recorded which). The receptors stem from a human donor who was either an allogeneic HSCT recipient or a stem cell or donor lymphocyte infusion donor (not recorded which). It is not recorded whose cells these are; they may come from a transplant donor.

This clonotype was recorded a few times. V usage is TRBV29-1 and J usage is TRBJ1-2; D is possibly TRBD1 (5 bases). V lost 6 bases, J lost 8 bases, and 16 bases lay in between. The CDR3 consists of 12 residues. Germline loops: CDR1 SQVTM, CDR2 ANQGSEA. In nucleotides, the CDR3 is TGCAGCGTAACGGGGCAAAAGCCAGGCTACACCTTC. Amino acid sequence: CSVTGQKPGYTF.

V is TRBV5-1 and J is TRBJ1-6; 11 nucleotides align to TRBD1. Germline V gives CDR1 SGHRS, CDR2 YFSETQ. This CDR3 has 15 amino acids. With V trimmed by 4 bases and J by 8 bases, 5 bases remained unmatched. This CDR3 is CASSPGQGAYSPLHF. In DNA form, the CDR3 reads TGCGCCAGCAGCCCTGGACAGGGGGCTTATTCACCCCTCCACTTT.

V gene TRBV7-3 combines with J gene TRBJ2-1, with 10 nucleotides matching TRBD2. Looked up from germline, CDR1 is SGHTA and CDR2 is FQGTGA. With V trimmed by 1 base and J by 1 base, 13 bases remained unmatched. The length of the CDR3 is 20 residues. The CDR3 nucleotides are TGTGCCAGCAGCTTAAAGCCTAGCGGGGGTGAAGCTCATTCCTACAATGAGCAGTTCTTC. As protein: CASSLKPSGGEAHSYNEQFF.

This clonotype has a handful of counts. This rearrangement joins TRBV9 to TRBJ2-3; 7 bases are shared with TRBD2. The CDR3 consists of 16 residues. The germline V gene encodes CDR1 SGDLS and CDR2 YYNGEE. V shed 4 bases and J 3 bases; nucleotides not matched to a gene: 11. CDR3 nucleotide sequence: TGTGCCAGCAGCTATAGCTTGGGGGGGGGAACAGATACGCAGTATTTT. Translating gives CASSYSLGGGTDTQYF.

This rearrangement joins TRBV24-1 to TRBJ2-5, with no clear D. Germline CDR1 is KGHDR and CDR2 is SFDVKD. Trimming pared 8 bases from V and 2 bases from J, leaving 8 bases between. The CDR3 sequence is 12 residues long. CDR3 in amino acids: CATKGLQETQYF. CDR3 DNA: TGTGCCACCAAGGGCTTACAAGAGACCCAGTACTTC.